These 14 T cell receptor beta chains came from one sample sequenced in a study of patients and donors after allogeneic stem cell transplantation. TCRdb reprocessed the RT-PCR reads via MiXCR and lists one record per CDR3 protein. The repertoire holds some 960,000 distinct CDR3 sequences, roughly 18% seen once, with roughly 6% in the top ten. The specimen was blood, either unsorted or a sorted T cell fraction (not recorded which). Receptor source: a human donor who was either an allogeneic HSCT recipient or a stem cell or donor lymphocyte infusion donor (not recorded which). It is not recorded whose cells these are; they may come from a transplant donor.

J is TRBJ1-4 and V is TRBV6-1; TRBD1 is a possible D gene (6 bases). V dropped 6 bases and J dropped 7 bases, with 15 bases sitting between them. The CDR3 is 14 residues long. Germline loops: CDR1 MNHNS, CDR2 SASEGT. This CDR3 reads CASRSALRGEKLFF. Written as DNA, the CDR3 is TGTGCCAGCAGATCGGCCCTCAGGGGTGAAAAACTGTTTTTT.

This clonotype was counted between two and nine times. The genes are TRBV7-9 and TRBJ1-2; 8 bases fit TRBD1. V was pared by 5 bases and J by 4 bases, with 9 bases of the junction left unmatched. The length of the CDR3 is 15 residues. CDR1 is SEHNR and CDR2 is FQNEAQ in the germline V gene (reference sequence). CDR3 nucleotides: TGTGCCAGCAGCCTCTTTCTGGACAGGGCCTATGGCTACACCTTC. It specifies CASSLFLDRAYGYTF.

The gene calls are TRBV3-1 and TRBJ2-1; 9 bases map to TRBD2. The CDR3 length is 15 residues. The junction had 4 bases not matched to a gene; V was cut back by 2 bases and J by 5 bases. Looked up from germline, CDR1 is LGHDT and CDR2 is YNNKEL (reference sequence). CDR3 DNA sequence: TGTGCCAGCAGCCAAATTAGCGGGAGAAACAATGAGCAGTTCTTC. Its protein is CASSQISGRNNEQFF.

The V and J genes are TRBV12-3 or TRBV12-4 and TRBJ1-2; tentatively, D is TRBD1 (6 bases). The CDR3 length is 14 residues. V was trimmed by 7 bases and J by 1 base, leaving 13 bases between them. The CDR3 sequence is CASKGQYYNYGYTF. CDR3 nucleotide sequence: TGTGCCAGCAAAGGACAGTACTATAACTATGGCTACACCTTC.

The chain uses TRBV9 and TRBJ2-5; tentatively, D is TRBD1 or TRBD2 (5 bases each). Trimming removed 0 bases from V and 3 bases from J, with 15 bases in between. CDR3 size: 16 residues. Germline loops: CDR1 SGDLS, CDR2 YYNGEE. The CDR3 DNA reads as TGTGCCAGCAGCGTAGGGGGGAAAGACAACAAAGAGACCCAGTACTTC. Translated, it gives CASSVGGKDNKETQYF.

This clonotype was detected a few times. The rearrangement joins TRBV12-3 or TRBV12-4 to TRBJ1-2; unclear D gene. V was trimmed by 1 base and J by 2 bases, leaving 11 bases between them. CDR3 size: 15 residues. DNA of the CDR3: TGTGCCAGCAGTTTAGGGCCGCCGGGAAACTATGGCTACACCTTC. This translates into CASSLGPPGNYGYTF.

V gene TRBV6-5 combines with J gene TRBJ2-5; 9 nucleotides match TRBD2. Germline CDR1 and CDR2: MNHEY and SVGAGI. The CDR3 extends over 15 amino acids. Trimming cost V 2 bases and J 4 bases; bases outside gene matches: 5. The CDR3 nucleotides are TGTGCCAGCAGTTACGGTCGCGGGAGGGGAGAGACCCAGTACTTC. It encodes CASSYGRGRGETQYF.

This clonotype has more than one count but fewer than ten. CDR3 loop: CATSGGFSSTSTDTQYF. The CDR3 region has the DNA TGTGCCACCAGTGGAGGATTCAGTTCCACTAGCACAGATACGCAGTATTTT. This sequence joins TRBV24-1 and TRBJ2-3; D gene unclear. The germline V gene has CDR1 KGHDR and CDR2 SFDVKD. Trimming removed 5 bases from V and 0 bases from J, with 17 bases in between. The CDR3 contains 17 residues.

This clonotype was picked up a small number of times. The chain has TRBV20-1 and TRBJ2-7; D is ambiguous. The germline gives CDR1 DFQATT, CDR2 SNEGSKA (reference sequence). Trimming removed 5 bases at V and 7 bases at J, with 21 bases between. This CDR3 region has 14 residues. The CDR3 bases are TGCAGTGCTCACACGGGTGCCCGGAGAGTTGAGCAGTACTTC. Its protein product is CSAHTGARRVEQYF.

The chain combines TRBV7-8 with TRBJ1-1; D ambiguous. Germline lookup yields CDR1 SGHVS and CDR2 FQNEAQ. There are 14 residues in the CDR3. V shed 1 base and J shed 4 bases, with 10 bases lying between them. CDR3: CASSLVGSFTEAFF. The CDR3, as DNA: TGTGCCAGCAGCTTAGTGGGAAGTTTCACTGAAGCTTTCTTT.

The rearrangement joins TRBV5-6 to TRBJ1-1; D uncertain. The CDR3 runs 13 residues. V was clipped by 4 bases and J by 0 bases, with 7 bases between them. Germline CDR1 SGHDT, CDR2 YYEEEE. The DNA for the CDR3 is TGTGCCAGCAGCCATAGGTTGAACACTGAAGCTTTCTTT. It yields the protein CASSHRLNTEAFF. Full variable domain (outside the CDR3, taken from reference TRBV5-6 and TRBJ1-1): DAGVTQSPTHLIKTRGQQVTLRCSPKSGHDTVSWYQQALGQGPQFIFQYYEEEERQRGNFPDRFSGHQFPNYSSELNVNALLLGDSALYLCASSHRLNTEAFFGQGTRLTVV.

Ten or more counts support this clonotype. This sequence joins TRBV7-9 and TRBJ1-1, with TRBD1 as a possible D gene (5 bases). V lost 1 base, J lost 6 bases, and 6 bases lay in between. The CDR3 consists of 12 residues. Germline CDR1 SEHNR, CDR2 FQNEAQ (reference sequence). For the CDR3, the DNA is TGTGCCAGCAGCTTAGTACAGGCTGAAGCTTTCTTT. Translation gives CASSLVQAEAFF.

This clonotype was picked up a small number of times. The chain uses TRBV25-1 and TRBJ2-1; 9 bases fit TRBD2. V shed 2 bases, J shed 4 bases, and the junction held 6 bases outside the gene matches. Germline lookup yields CDR1 MGHDK and CDR2 SYGVNS. CDR3 size: 16 residues. In DNA form, the CDR3 reads TGTGCCAGCAGTGAAGGCGGGAGGGCCCTTTACAATGAGCAGTTCTTC. Protein sequence: CASSEGGRALYNEQFF.

This clonotype was recorded a few times. J is TRBJ1-5 and V is TRBV20-1; TRBD1 matches 7 bases. Germline-derived CDR1 and CDR2 are DFQATT and SNEGSKA (reference sequence). The CDR3 consists of 14 residues. V shed 3 bases, J shed 7 bases, and the junction held 9 bases outside the gene matches. The CDR3 loop is CSASKGQVGQPQHF. The CDR3 nucleotides read TGCAGTGCTAGCAAAGGACAGGTCGGGCAGCCCCAGCATTTT.